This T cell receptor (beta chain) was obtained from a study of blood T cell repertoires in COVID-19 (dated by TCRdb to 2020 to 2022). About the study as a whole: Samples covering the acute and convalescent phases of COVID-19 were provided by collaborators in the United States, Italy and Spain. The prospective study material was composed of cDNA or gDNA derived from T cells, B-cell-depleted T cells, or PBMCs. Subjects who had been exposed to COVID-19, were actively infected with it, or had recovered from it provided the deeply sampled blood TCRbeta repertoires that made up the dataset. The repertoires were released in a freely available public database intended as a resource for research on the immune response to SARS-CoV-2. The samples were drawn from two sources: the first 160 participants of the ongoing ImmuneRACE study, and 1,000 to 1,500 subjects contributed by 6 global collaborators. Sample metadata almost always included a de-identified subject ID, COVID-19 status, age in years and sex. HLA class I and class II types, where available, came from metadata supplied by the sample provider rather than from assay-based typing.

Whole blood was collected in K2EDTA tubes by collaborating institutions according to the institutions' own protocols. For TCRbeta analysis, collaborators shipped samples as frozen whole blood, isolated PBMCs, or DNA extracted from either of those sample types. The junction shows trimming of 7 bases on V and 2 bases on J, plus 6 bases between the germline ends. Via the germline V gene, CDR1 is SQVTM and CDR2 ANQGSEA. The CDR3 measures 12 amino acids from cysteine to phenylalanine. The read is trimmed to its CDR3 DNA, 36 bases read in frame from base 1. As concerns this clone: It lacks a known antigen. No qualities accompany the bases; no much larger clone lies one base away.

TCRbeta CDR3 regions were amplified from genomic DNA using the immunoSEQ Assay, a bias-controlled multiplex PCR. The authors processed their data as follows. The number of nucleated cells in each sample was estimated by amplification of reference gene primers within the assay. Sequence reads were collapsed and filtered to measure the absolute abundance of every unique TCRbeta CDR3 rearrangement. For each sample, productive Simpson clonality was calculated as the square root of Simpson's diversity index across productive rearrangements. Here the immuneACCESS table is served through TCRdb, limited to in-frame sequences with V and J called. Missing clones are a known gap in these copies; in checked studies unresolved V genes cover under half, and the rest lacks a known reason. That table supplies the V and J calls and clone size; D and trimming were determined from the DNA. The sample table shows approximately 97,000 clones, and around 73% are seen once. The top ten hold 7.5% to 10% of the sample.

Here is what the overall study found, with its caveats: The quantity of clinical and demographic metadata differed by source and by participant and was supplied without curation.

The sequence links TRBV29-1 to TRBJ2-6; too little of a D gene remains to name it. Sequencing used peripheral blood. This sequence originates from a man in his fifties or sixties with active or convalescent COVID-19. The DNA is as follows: TGCAGCGCCAACACTGGGGCCAACGTCCTGACTTTC. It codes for CSANTGANVLTF.